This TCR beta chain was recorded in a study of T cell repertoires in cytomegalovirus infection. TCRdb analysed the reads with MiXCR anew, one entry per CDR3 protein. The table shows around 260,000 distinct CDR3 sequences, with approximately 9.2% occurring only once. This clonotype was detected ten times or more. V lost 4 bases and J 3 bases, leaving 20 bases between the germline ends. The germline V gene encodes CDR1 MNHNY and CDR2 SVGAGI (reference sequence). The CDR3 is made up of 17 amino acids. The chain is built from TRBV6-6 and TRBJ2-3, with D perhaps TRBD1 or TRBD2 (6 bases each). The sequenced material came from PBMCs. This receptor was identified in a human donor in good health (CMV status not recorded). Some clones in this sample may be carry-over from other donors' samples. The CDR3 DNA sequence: TGTGCCAGCAGTTGGACCGTCGGGGGCGGGGCTACAGATACGCAGTATTTT. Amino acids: CASSWTVGGGATDTQYF.